The TCR beta chain under discussion was sequenced for a study of blood T cell repertoires in COVID-19. At the level of the study: The origin of the acute and convalescent COVID-19 samples was the United States, Italy and Spain.

Profiled with immunoSEQ multiplex PCR; TCRdb holds only in-frame clones, not every one. In the table there are roughly 220,000 clones, roughly 90% of which are singletons. V lost 3 bases to trimming and J lost 4 bases, with 9 bases between them. The CDR3 is made up of 13 amino acids. The germline gives CDR1 MNHEY, CDR2 SMNVEV (reference sequence). J is TRBJ2-5 and V is TRBV27, with D perhaps TRBD2 (5 bases). What was sequenced was PBMCs or T cells enriched from blood (not recorded which). The sequence came from a woman between 40 and 55 years old with acute COVID-19. The chain's CDR3 is CASSFSRGETQYF. The CDR3 region has the DNA TGTGCCAGCAGTTTCTCCCGGGGAGAGACCCAGTACTTC.